One and the same sample provided the 22 T cell receptor beta chains below, sequenced in a study of identifying expanded T cells in peripheral blood. Assay used: immunoSEQ multiplex PCR; TCRdb lists only in-frame clones, some missing. Seen here are roughly 78,000 clones, about 90% observed once, and the top ten hold 2.5% to 3.5%. The material sequenced was blood. Receptor source: a person aged 18 to 69 in good health.

This clone came up once. V and J are TRBV4-3 and TRBJ1-5; D gene ambiguous. Germline-derived CDR1 and CDR2 are LGHNA and YSLEER. Trimming pared 0 bases from V and 3 bases from J, leaving 3 bases between. This CDR3 has 13 residues. CDR3 in DNA: TGCGCCAGCAGCCAAGACCCCAATCAGCCCCAGCATTTT. Translated, it gives CASSQDPNQPQHF.

The chain recombines TRBV6-6 with TRBJ1-1; D may be TRBD1 (6 bases). CDR3 size: 13 residues. V gave up 6 bases and J gave up 4 bases, with 12 bases separating them. The germline gives CDR1 MNHNY, CDR2 SVGAGI (reference sequence). Written as DNA, the CDR3 is TGTGCCAGCAGGAAGGGGGTTGTCACTGAAGCTTTCTTT. It is translated as CASRKGVVTEAFF.

The rearrangement links TRBV5-5 to TRBJ2-7; D is undetermined. CDR3 size: 12 residues. CDR1 is SGHKS, CDR2 YYEKEE, per germline (reference sequence). V gave up 1 base and J gave up 3 bases, with 5 bases separating them. CDR3 DNA: TGTGCCAGCAGCTTGTCTTTCTACGAGCAGTACTTC. It is translated as CASSLSFYEQYF. Complete variable domain (other parts from reference TRBV5-5 and TRBJ2-7): DAGVTQSPTHLIKTRGQQVTLRCSPISGHKSVSWYQQVLGQGPQFIFQYYEKEERGRGNFPDRFSARQFPNYSSELNVNALLLGDSALYLCASSLSFYEQYFGPGTRLTVT.

The genes are TRBV4-3 and TRBJ2-7; 7 bases map to TRBD1. V gave up 4 bases and J gave up 6 bases; unmatched junction bases: 9. The CDR3 loop spans 14 amino acids. Per germline, CDR1 LGHNA and CDR2 YSLEER. The CDR3 region is CASSLHEGAREQYF. In DNA form, the CDR3 reads TGCGCCAGCAGCCTCCATGAGGGGGCGCGCGAGCAGTACTTC.

This sequence joins TRBV2 and TRBJ2-5; D uncertain. CDR3 length equals 14 residues. The germline V and J ends were trimmed by 4 bases and 1 base, with 10 bases remaining between them. Germline V gene sequence: CDR1 SNHLY, CDR2 FYNNEI. CDR3 loop: CASSGMRSQETQYF. CDR3 bases: TGTGCCAGCAGTGGAATGCGCTCCCAAGAGACCCAGTACTTC.

This clone was counted a single time. V is TRBV9 and J is TRBJ1-2, with TRBD1 matching 7 bases. V lost 4 bases to trimming and J lost 7 bases; unmatched junction nucleotides: 10. CDR1 is SGDLS and CDR2 is YYNGEE in the germline V gene. This CDR3 comprises 14 residues. CDR3 sequence: CASSRRDSGFGYTF. DNA of the CDR3: TGTGCCAGCAGCCGAAGGGACAGCGGGTTTGGCTACACCTTC.

The chain recombines TRBV28 with TRBJ2-7; D is perhaps TRBD1 (5 bases). Germline V gene lookup returns CDR1 MDHEN and CDR2 SYDVKM. The CDR3 runs 12 residues. The V end lost 8 bases, the J end lost 3 bases, and 11 bases lay between the germline ends. CDR3 nucleotides: TGTGCCAGCTTCAGGGTTTTCTACGAGCAGTACTTC. Amino acids: CASFRVFYEQYF.

The chain is built from TRBV11-2 and TRBJ2-1; unclear D gene. Germline CDR1 reads SGHAT; CDR2 reads FQNNGV. The V end lost 1 base, the J end lost 7 bases, and 5 bases lay between the germline ends. The CDR3 loop spans 12 amino acids. The CDR3 DNA reads as TGTGCCAGCAGCTTAGTAGTTAATGAGCAGTTCTTC. Its translation: CASSLVVNEQFF.

A few counts support this clone. This chain uses TRBV4-1 with TRBJ1-5; 11 bases agree with TRBD1. The germline gives CDR1 MGHRA, CDR2 YSYEKL. Trimming cost V 5 bases and J 6 bases; bases outside gene matches: 12. This CDR3 contains 17 residues. In DNA form, the CDR3 reads TGCGCCAGCAGCTATTTGCCGGGACAGGGGGAGGTTCAGCCCCAGCATTTT. Its translation is CASSYLPGQGEVQPQHF.

The V call is TRBV7-6, the J call TRBJ2-7; D gene ambiguous. The V end was cut by 1 base, the J end by 4 bases, with 8 bases between. The CDR3 loop spans 13 amino acids. Germline V gives CDR1 SGHVS, CDR2 FNYEAQ. CDR3 bases: TGTGCCAGCAGCTTAGGGAACAGATACGAGCAGTACTTC. It codes for CASSLGNRYEQYF.

This chain joins TRBV5-1 and TRBJ1-3; D possibly corresponds to TRBD1 (5 bases). V lost 0 bases, J lost 0 bases, and 13 bases lay in between. CDR3 length: 17 residues. Per the germline V gene, CDR1 is SGHRS and CDR2 is YFSETQ. Here the CDR3 DNA reads TGCGCCAGCAGCTTGGACGGGGCTCCCCTCTCTGGAAACACCATATATTTT. It codes for CASSLDGAPLSGNTIYF.

In its sample, this clone was seen once. The chain combines TRBV14 with TRBJ1-1, with D maybe TRBD1 (6 bases). V was cut by 3 bases and J by 4 bases, with 24 bases left in between. The germline V gene has CDR1 SGHDN and CDR2 FVKESK. This CDR3 region has 18 residues. CDR3 loop: CASSQVFGTQFPGTEAFF. CDR3 nucleotides: TGTGCCAGCAGCCAGGTCTTCGGGACACAGTTTCCGGGCACTGAAGCTTTCTTT. The entire variable domain, with the rest obtained from reference TRBV14 and TRBJ1-1, is as follows: EAGVTQFPSHSVIEKGQTVTLRCDPISGHDNLYWYRRVMGKEIKFLLHFVKESKQDESGMPNNRFLAERTGGTYSTLKVQPAELEDSGVYFCASSQVFGTQFPGTEAFFGQGTRLTVV.

The chain recombines TRBV4-3 with TRBJ1-4; possibly TRBD1 for D (6 bases). V lost 0 bases, J lost 5 bases, and 16 bases lay in between. In germline, CDR1 is LGHNA, CDR2 YSLEER. CDR3 length equals 17 residues. This CDR3 is CASSQDWGLGWNEKLFF. CDR3 sequence (DNA): TGCGCCAGCAGCCAAGATTGGGGGCTGGGCTGGAATGAAAAACTGTTTTTT.

J is TRBJ2-2 and V is TRBV7-2; D not certain. Germline V CDR1 and CDR2: SGHTA, FQGNSA. The ends were cut back, 1 base at V and 9 bases at J, with 9 bases in the middle. The CDR3 extends over 13 amino acids. The chain's CDR3 is CASSLGTRRELFF. Written as DNA, the CDR3 is TGTGCCAGCAGCTTAGGGACGCGGAGGGAGCTGTTTTTT.

This clone was detected once. The J gene is TRBJ2-7, the V gene TRBV4-3, with 7 bases aligning to TRBD2. Trimming cost V 1 base and J 3 bases; bases outside gene matches: 9. The CDR3 sequence is 16 residues long. CDR1 is LGHNA and CDR2 is YSLEER in the germline V gene. CDR3 in DNA: TGCGCCAGCAGCCAAGGGGGGGGGACTAACTACTACGAGCAGTACTTC. It yields the protein CASSQGGGTNYYEQYF.

As DNA, the CDR3 is TGTGCCAGCAGCTTACTAGCGGGGGGTGTCGCCAAAAACATTCAGTACTTC. It translates to CASSLLAGGVAKNIQYF. The chain links TRBV7-2 to TRBJ2-4; 11 bases agree with TRBD2. CDR3 length equals 17 residues. Germline V lookup: CDR1 SGHTA, CDR2 FQGNSA. The V segment lost 2 bases and the J segment 1 base; nucleotides outside the gene matches: 4.

V gene TRBV5-6 combines with J gene TRBJ1-2, with a possible D match to TRBD1 (6 bases). Trimming stripped 4 bases from V and 4 bases from J, with 17 bases between. This CDR3 has 15 amino acids. CDR1 and CDR2 (germline): SGHDT, YYEEEE. The CDR3 DNA reads TGTGCCAGCAGCCGCGTCGGACAGACCTTCTATGGCTACACCTTC. It encodes CASSRVGQTFYGYTF.

The V gene is TRBV7-7, the J gene TRBJ2-5, with D maybe TRBD1 (6 bases). The CDR3 is 14 amino acids. The V and J ends lost 2 bases and 5 bases respectively, with 12 bases between them. Germline CDR1 reads SSHAT; CDR2 reads FNYEAQ (reference sequence). CDR3 DNA sequence: TGTGCCAGCAGCTTATCAGGGGCCAGGGAGACCCAGTACTTC. Translated: CASSLSGARETQYF.

V gene TRBV6-4 combines with J gene TRBJ2-3; TRBD2 agrees at 10 bases. Germline V CDR1 and CDR2: MRHNA, SNTAGT. J was trimmed by 4 bases and V by 6 bases; bases with no gene match: 7. The CDR3 runs 15 residues. The CDR3 nucleotides read TGTGCCAGCAGGGAACTAGCGGGACGGGCAGATACGCAGTATTTT. It encodes CASRELAGRADTQYF.

The J gene is TRBJ2-5, the V gene TRBV18, with D tentatively TRBD1 or TRBD2 (7 bases each). The germline gives CDR1 KGHSH, CDR2 LQKENI. The CDR3 spans 14 residues. V lost 3 bases, J lost 5 bases, and 13 bases lay in between. The CDR3 DNA is TGTGCCAGCTCACCCCCAGGGGGGGTGGAGACCCAGTACTTC. This codes for CASSPPGGVETQYF. Filled out from reference TRBV18 and TRBJ2-5, the complete variable domain reads NAGVMQNPRHLVRRRGQEARLRCSPMKGHSHVYWYRQLPEEGLKFMVYLQKENIIDESGMPKERFSAEFPKEGPSILRIQQVVRGDSAAYFCASSPPGGVETQYFGPGTRLLVL.

V and J are TRBV4-1 and TRBJ1-3, with 7 bases that match TRBD1. This CDR3 is 16 amino acids long. With 3 bases clipped from V and 1 base from J, the junction kept 6 bases outside the gene matches. Germline CDR1 and CDR2: MGHRA and YSYEKL. This chain's CDR3 is CASSQQIQGSGNTIYF. Written as DNA, the CDR3 is TGCGCCAGCAGCCAGCAAATACAGGGGTCTGGAAACACCATATATTTT.

The chain uses TRBV7-6 and TRBJ1-2; the D gene is possibly TRBD1 (5 bases). This CDR3 region has 15 residues. CDR1 is SGHVS, CDR2 FNYEAQ, per germline. Deletions cut 5 bases from V and 3 bases from J, with 16 bases between. The CDR3 sequence: CASSPGASGDYGYTF. The CDR3 nucleotides are TGTGCCAGCAGCCCTGGGGCCTCTGGCGACTATGGCTACACCTTC.